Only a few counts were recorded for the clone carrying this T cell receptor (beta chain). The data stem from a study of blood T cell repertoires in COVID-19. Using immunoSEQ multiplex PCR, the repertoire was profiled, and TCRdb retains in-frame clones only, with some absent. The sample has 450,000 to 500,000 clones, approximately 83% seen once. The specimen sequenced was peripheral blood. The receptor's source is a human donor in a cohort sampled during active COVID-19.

Written as DNA, the CDR3 is TGTGCCACCGGTAGCTATGGCTACACCTTC. Translating gives CATGSYGYTF. The rearrangement uses TRBV28 and TRBJ1-2; D unresolved. The V end lost 10 bases, the J end lost 4 bases, and 7 bases lay between the germline ends. This CDR3 has 10 residues. The germline gives CDR1 MDHEN, CDR2 SYDVKM.